Listed here are 22 T cell receptor beta chains from one sample, sequenced in a study of blood T cell repertoires in COVID-19. Measured with immunoSEQ multiplex PCR; TCRdb has only the in-frame clones, and not every one. The sample has 110,000 to 150,000 clones; roughly four fifths are singletons. Sequenced material: peripheral blood. The origin of the receptors is an elderly woman with acute or convalescent COVID-19.

The rearrangement uses TRBV5-1 and TRBJ2-7; perhaps TRBD2 as D (5 bases). CDR3 length: 13 amino acids. Germline V gives CDR1 SGHRS, CDR2 YFSETQ. The V end lost 4 bases, the J end lost 2 bases, and 10 bases lay between the germline ends. The CDR3 loop reads CASSAGNPYEQYF. The DNA for the CDR3 is TGCGCCAGCAGCGCCGGGAACCCCTACGAGCAGTACTTC.

The chain combines TRBV2 with TRBJ1-6, with D possibly TRBD1 on 6 matching bases. The germline V gene has CDR1 SNHLY and CDR2 FYNNEI. The CDR3 has 13 residues. V lost 7 bases and J 6 bases, leaving 10 bases between the germline ends. The CDR3 spells CASIQGVNSPLHF. As DNA, the CDR3 is TGTGCCAGCATACAGGGTGTTAATTCACCCCTCCACTTT.

This chain connects TRBV5-1 to TRBJ2-7; D not resolved. Germline CDR1 SGHRS, CDR2 YFSETQ. The CDR3 has 12 amino acids. V was clipped by 0 bases and J by 6 bases, with 7 bases between them. The DNA for the CDR3 is TGCGCCAGCAGCTTGGCCTTCGGCGAGCAGTACTTC. Encoded protein: CASSLAFGEQYF.

This clone has a single count. This chain connects TRBV4-1 to TRBJ2-1, with 10 bases aligning to TRBD2. Per germline, CDR1 MGHRA and CDR2 YSYEKL. This CDR3 has 17 amino acids. With V trimmed by 1 base and J by 4 bases, 7 bases remained unmatched. CDR3 protein: CASSQAPSGGPYNEQFF. The CDR3 coding sequence is TGCGCCAGCAGCCAAGCGCCTAGCGGGGGCCCTTACAATGAGCAGTTCTTC.

Concerning this clone: The junction departs from germline at one end; a sequencing error may be responsible. This chain joins TRBV19 and TRBJ2-2, with TRBD1 matching 9 bases. The CDR3 consists of 14 residues. The germline V gene encodes CDR1 LNHDA and CDR2 SQIVND (reference sequence). DNA of the CDR3: TGTGCCAGTAGCAGGGACAGGGAGCACCGGGGAGCTGTTTTT. It specifies CASSRDREHRGAVF.

CDR3 residues: CASSEGGGSGETQYF. The CDR3, as DNA: TGCGCCAGCAGTGAGGGCGGCGGGAGTGGGGAGACCCAGTACTTC. J is TRBJ2-5 and V is TRBV10-1; 7 bases are shared with TRBD2. The germline gives CDR1 WNHNN, CDR2 SYGVQD (reference sequence). There are 15 residues in the CDR3. V lost 2 bases, J lost 5 bases, and 8 bases stayed unmatched.

CDR3 DNA sequence: TGCGCCAGCAGCTTGGCGGGAGGTGAGACTGAAGCTTTCTTT. Its protein product is CASSLAGGETEAFF. The V and J genes are TRBV5-1 and TRBJ1-1; D gene unclear. CDR1 is SGHRS, CDR2 YFSETQ, per germline. V lost 0 bases, J lost 5 bases, and 11 bases lay in between. CDR3 length: 14 residues.

The genes are TRBV18 and TRBJ2-3; no definite D call. Trimming pared 2 bases from V and 0 bases from J, leaving 12 bases between. CDR1 is KGHSH, CDR2 LQKENI, per germline. This CDR3 region has 16 residues. The CDR3 is CASSPFKETSTDTQYF. CDR3 nucleotide sequence: TGTGCCAGCTCACCATTCAAGGAGACTAGCACAGATACGCAGTATTTT.

In its sample, this clone was seen once. J is TRBJ2-1 and V is TRBV11-2; 7 positions match TRBD2. From germline, CDR1 is SGHAT and CDR2 FQNNGV. V was pared by 0 bases and J by 8 bases, with 7 bases of the junction left unmatched. This CDR3 region has 15 residues. The CDR3 region is CASSLDPGLPHEQFF. CDR3 sequence (DNA): TGTGCCAGCAGCTTAGACCCGGGACTACCACATGAGCAGTTCTTC.

This clone was counted between two and nine times. This chain uses TRBV7-2 with TRBJ2-7; D is perhaps TRBD2 (5 bases). From germline, CDR1 is SGHTA and CDR2 FQGNSA. This CDR3 spans 16 amino acids. V lost 5 bases and J lost 2, with 19 bases in between. The CDR3 loop is CASSPRLATPAYEQYF. The CDR3, as DNA: TGTGCCAGCAGCCCCCGATTAGCGACGCCAGCCTACGAGCAGTACTTC.

The rearrangement joins TRBV10-1 to TRBJ1-1; 8 bases agree with TRBD1. Germline loops: CDR1 WNHNN, CDR2 SYGVQD (reference sequence). This CDR3 contains 13 residues. Unmatched junction bases numbered 6, after V lost 3 bases and J lost 9 bases. CDR3 region: CASSEGTGDQAFF. The CDR3 DNA reads as TGCGCCAGCAGTGAAGGGACAGGTGATCAAGCTTTCTTT.

The genes are TRBV6-2 or TRBV6-3 and TRBJ1-5; tentatively, D is TRBD1 (5 bases). The CDR3 length is 14 residues. The germline V gene has CDR1 MNHEY and CDR2 SVGEGT. V lost 6 bases and J 5 bases, leaving 14 bases between the germline ends. The chain's CDR3 is CASSGLSGDQPQHF. Here the CDR3 DNA reads TGTGCCAGCAGCGGACTTTCGGGGGATCAGCCCCAGCATTTT.

This sequence joins TRBV28 and TRBJ1-2; TRBD1 matches at 8 bases. Trimming removed 7 bases from V and 5 bases from J; junction bases left unmatched: 18. Germline CDR1 is MDHEN and CDR2 is SYDVKM. CDR3 length: 17 residues. CDR3 DNA: TGTGCCAGCATTGCCCCCTCAGGGACAGGTGACATGTATGGCTACACCTTC. Protein product: CASIAPSGTGDMYGYTF.

The chain has TRBV27 and TRBJ1-2; 8 nucleotides match TRBD1. Germline CDR1 reads MNHEY; CDR2 reads SMNVEV (reference sequence). The V segment lost 3 bases and the J segment 7 bases; nucleotides outside the gene matches: 10. The CDR3 sequence is 15 residues long. The CDR3 coding sequence is TGTGCCAGCAGTTTTGGCGGCAGGGGGCTTTCTGGCTACACCTTC. Its protein is CASSFGGRGLSGYTF.

On this clone: Other DNA variants within this sample encode the same CDR3. This sequence joins TRBV6-6 and TRBJ2-5; TRBD1 matches at 9 bases. The CDR3 runs to 16 residues. V lost 0 bases, J lost 4 bases, and 6 bases stayed unmatched. Germline V gene sequence: CDR1 MNHNY, CDR2 SVGAGI (reference sequence). CDR3 sequence reads: CASSYSRDRVLETQYF. DNA for the CDR3: TGTGCCAGCAGTTACTCGAGGGACAGGGTTTTAGAGACCCAGTACTTC.

V usage is TRBV4-2 and J usage is TRBJ1-4; 11 bases fit TRBD1. Germline-derived CDR1 and CDR2 are LGHNA and YNFKEQ. The CDR3 loop spans 18 amino acids. Trimming cost V 1 base and J 10 bases; bases outside gene matches: 14. CDR3 sequence reads: CASSQASIRGTGGGKLFF. CDR3 DNA sequence: TGTGCCAGCAGCCAAGCCAGTATCCGGGGGACAGGGGGAGGAAAACTGTTTTTT.

This chain links TRBV11-2 with TRBJ2-7; TRBD1 agrees at 8 bases. The germline CDR1 and CDR2 sequences are SGHAT and FQNNGV. V trimming: 0 bases; J trimming: 4 bases; junction bases outside the gene matches: 5. The CDR3 length is 15 residues. The CDR3 DNA is TGTGCCAGCAGCTTAGAAATCGGGACAGGTTACGAGCAGTACTTC. Protein sequence: CASSLEIGTGYEQYF.

V and J are TRBV30 and TRBJ2-7, with 8 positions matching TRBD1. The germline CDR1 and CDR2 sequences are GTSNPN and SVGIG (reference sequence). Trimming removed 3 bases from V and 1 base from J; junction bases left unmatched: 8. The CDR3 length is 15 residues. The CDR3 coding sequence is TGTGCCTGGAGGGAAACCGGGACAGGATCCTACGAGCAGTACTTC. It translates to CAWRETGTGSYEQYF. Looking up the rest from reference TRBV30 and TRBJ2-7 gives the full variable domain: SQTIHQWPATLVQPVGSPLSLECTVEGTSNPNLYWYRQAAGRGLQLLFYSVGIGQISSEVPQNLSASRPQDRQFILSSKKLLLSDSGFYLCAWRETGTGSYEQYFGPGTRLTVT.

This clone was picked up a small number of times. The V and J genes are TRBV24-1 and TRBJ1-2; 9 positions match TRBD1. CDR1 and CDR2 (germline): KGHDR, SFDVKD. The CDR3 is 15 amino acids. V gave up 5 bases and J gave up 8 bases; unmatched junction bases: 11. In DNA form, the CDR3 reads TGTGCCACCAGTGCCGCGGACAGGGGTCATATAGGCTACACCTTC. Amino acid sequence: CATSAADRGHIGYTF.

The chain uses TRBV7-2 and TRBJ2-1, with D possibly matching TRBD1 (6 bases). V lost 1 base and J lost 0, with 7 bases in between. The V gene's germline CDR1 is SGHTA and CDR2 FQGNSA. The CDR3 contains 15 residues. The CDR3 DNA follows: TGTGCCAGCAGCTTAGTACAGGGCTCCTACAATGAGCAGTTCTTC. Translating it yields CASSLVQGSYNEQFF.

The chain has TRBV6-5 and TRBJ1-5; D possibly corresponds to TRBD1 (5 bases). CDR1 and CDR2 from the germline V gene are MNHEY and SVGAGI. Trimming shortened V by 4 bases and J by 3 bases, and 7 bases separated the two germline ends. This CDR3 comprises 13 residues. The CDR3 loop reads CASSWGDNQPQHF. CDR3 nucleotide sequence: TGTGCCAGCAGTTGGGGGGACAATCAGCCCCAGCATTTT.

CDR3: CASSIPGSTDTQYF. In DNA form, the CDR3 reads TGTGCCAGTAGTATTCCGGGAAGCACAGATACGCAGTATTTT. The rearrangement links TRBV19 to TRBJ2-3; a possible D gene is TRBD2 (5 bases). This CDR3 is 14 amino acids long. Deletions cut 3 bases from V and 0 bases from J, with 7 bases between. CDR1 and CDR2 from the germline V gene are LNHDA and SQIVND (reference sequence). The full variable domain, with the rest looked up from reference TRBV19 and TRBJ2-3, is DGGITQSPKYLFRKEGQNVTLSCEQNLNHDAMYWYRQDPGQGLRLIYYSQIVNDFQKGDIAEGYSVSREKKESFPLTVTSAQKNPTAFYLCASSIPGSTDTQYFGPGTRLTVL.